Given below is one T cell receptor beta chain in context. The germline gives CDR1 MNHNS, CDR2 SASEGT. The CDR3 contains 17 residues. The V gene lost 1 base and the J gene lost 7 bases, with 20 bases spanning the gap. This sample was included in a study of control samples from healthy donors and cancer patients. The protocol was immunoSEQ multiplex PCR, while the TCRdb copy is restricted to in-frame clones and leaves out a portion. There are about 140,000 clones in the sample; roughly 92% occur only once, and roughly 10% lies in the top ten. The sample taken for sequencing was blood. The TCR originated in a young man in good health. This chain links TRBV6-1 with TRBJ2-1, with a tentative D call TRBD1 (5 bases). CDR3 coding DNA: TGTGCCAGCAGTGAAGAGGGGTCGACCCTTGGGGAAAATGAGCAGTTCTTC. Translated, it gives CASSEEGSTLGENEQFF.